Given below is one T cell receptor (beta chain) in context. Its target is unknown. The sample belongs to a study of lymphopenia after photon versus proton radiotherapy. Sequencing used immunoSEQ multiplex PCR; TCRdb keeps in-frame clones, though not all of them. The sample carries approximately 66,000 clones, approximately 86% recorded once. Broader study findings: In patients who died, overall survival fell as post-nadir TCR diversity dropped more. Relative stability marked proton patients; photon patients lost diversity and naive cells. After lymphocyte nadir, photon-treated repertoires showed oligoclonal expansion, especially CD8+ Temra.

Trimming took 4 bases from V and 5 from J; bases not matched to a gene: 8. Germline CDR1 SGHRS, CDR2 YFSETQ. The length of the CDR3 is 15 residues. This clonotype originated in a man aged 35 to 55 with gastric cancer. The chain has TRBV5-1 and TRBJ2-5; TRBD2 agrees at 10 bases. The source material was peripheral blood, sampled from a patient treated with photon-based radiotherapy. The CDR3 sequence: CASSPFSGGAETQYF. The CDR3 bases are TGCGCCAGCAGCCCCTTCAGCGGGGGGGCGGAGACCCAGTACTTC. The full variable domain, rest sourced from reference TRBV5-1 and TRBJ2-5, is KAGVTQTPRYLIKTRGQQVTLSCSPISGHRSVSWYQQTPGQGLQFLFEYFSETQRNKGNFPGRFSGRQFSNSRSEMNVSTLELGDSALYLCASSPFSGGAETQYFGPGTRLLVL.